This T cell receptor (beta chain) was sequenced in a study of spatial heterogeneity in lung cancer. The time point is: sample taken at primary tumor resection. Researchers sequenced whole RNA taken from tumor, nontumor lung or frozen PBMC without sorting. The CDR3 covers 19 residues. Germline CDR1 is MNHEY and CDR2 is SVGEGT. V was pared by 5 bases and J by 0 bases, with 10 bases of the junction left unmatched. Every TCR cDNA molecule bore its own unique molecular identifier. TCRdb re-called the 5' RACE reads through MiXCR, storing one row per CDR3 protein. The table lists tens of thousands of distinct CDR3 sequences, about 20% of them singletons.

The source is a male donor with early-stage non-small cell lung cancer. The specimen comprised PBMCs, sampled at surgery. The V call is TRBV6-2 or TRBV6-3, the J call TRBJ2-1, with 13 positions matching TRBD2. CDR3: CASSARPGTSGVSYNEQFF. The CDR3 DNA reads TGTGCCAGCAGTGCCAGGCCCGGGACTAGCGGGGTCTCCTACAATGAGCAGTTCTTC.